Given below is one T cell receptor beta chain in context. The sample is drawn from a study of CD8 T cells in cerebrospinal fluid in Alzheimer's disease. This CDR3 is built from 17 residues. TCRdb re-called the 10x single-cell sequencing reads; one entry per CDR3 protein, DNA not given. The sample totals over a thousand distinct CDR3 sequences. The sequencing sample was made of cerebrospinal fluid. J is TRBJ1-2 and V is TRBV3-2; TCRdb reports TRBD1, a call that lacks DNA to check it against. TRBV3-2 is assigned pseudogene status. The receptor was isolated from a human donor in good health. CDR3 amino acids: CASSQEPQSPIKYGYTF.